This T cell receptor beta chain is drawn from a study of cytomegalovirus exposure and HLA in healthy donors. J was trimmed by 4 bases and V by 8 bases; bases with no gene match: 18. The germline V gene has CDR1 SNHLY and CDR2 FYNNEI. CDR3 length: 18 residues. The PCR had 60 Vbeta and 13 Jbeta primers. Sequencing used immunoSEQ multiplex PCR; TCRdb keeps in-frame clones, though not all of them. The sample contains approximately 170,000 clones, more than 65% of which appear only once. For this clone: Its antigen remains unidentified.

Study-wide points: The only immune exposure information that was available was CMV serostatus. In vitro work confirmed that a few CMV-associated chains recognize CMV antigens. Association with HLA alleles at 0.05 false discovery rate was found for about 17,000 TCR beta sequences in a later analysis.

The chain joins TRBV2 to TRBJ2-7, with 12 bases identical to TRBD2. The TCR sequence derives from a woman in her thirties or forties in good health and CMV-seropositive. The sequenced sample was PBMCs. The CDR3: CASVGSGKGLAGLYEQYF. The CDR3 DNA reads as TGTGCCAGCGTTGGATCAGGAAAAGGACTAGCGGGATTATACGAGCAGTACTTC.